The T cell receptor beta chain described here comes from a study of T cell responses to AZD1222 COVID-19 vaccine. Whole-study context: The study pooled second doses at about 4 or about 12 weeks.

Method: immunoSEQ multiplex PCR; TCRdb's copy keeps in-frame clones and lacks some. Of 100,000 to 150,000 clones in the sample, about nine tenths were seen once. Trimming took 8 bases from V and 4 from J; bases not matched to a gene: 7. The CDR3 is 13 residues long. Germline assignment: CDR1 MDHEN and CDR2 SYDVKM. General observations from the study: A mostly white British donor set with more females was recruited, and clonal diversity was possibly underestimated. Repertoires were sampled only after the peak T cell response. Seropositive status at baseline applied to only 6 or 7 AZD1222 recipients.

As to this clone: Its target is unknown.

Source: peripheral blood, taken on day 0 of AZD1222 vaccination. This receptor was obtained from an adult in good health. The gene calls are TRBV28 and TRBJ1-2; 7 positions match TRBD1. CDR3 DNA sequence: TGTGCCAGCTCGGACAGGATGGGCTATGGCTACACCTTC. This gives the protein CASSDRMGYGYTF.